The entry below describes one TCR beta chain. The record originates from a study of shared clonotypes between healthy human individuals. The method was immunoSEQ multiplex PCR; TCRdb's version includes in-frame clones alone and lacks a portion of them. The repertoire holds 550,000 to 600,000 clones, with around three quarters as singletons. V was clipped by 11 bases and J by 1 base; unmatched bases: 11. CDR3 length: 15 amino acids. Per germline, CDR1 SNHLY and CDR2 FYNNEI. The source is a woman aged 40 to 55 in good health. Some clones in this sample may be carry-over from other donors' samples. The rearrangement links TRBV2 to TRBJ1-2, with 9 positions matching TRBD1. The sequenced material came from PBMCs. Here the CDR3 reads CAGLPGQGFNYGYTF. In DNA, the CDR3 is TGTGCCGGATTGCCGGGACAGGGTTTTAACTATGGCTACACCTTC.